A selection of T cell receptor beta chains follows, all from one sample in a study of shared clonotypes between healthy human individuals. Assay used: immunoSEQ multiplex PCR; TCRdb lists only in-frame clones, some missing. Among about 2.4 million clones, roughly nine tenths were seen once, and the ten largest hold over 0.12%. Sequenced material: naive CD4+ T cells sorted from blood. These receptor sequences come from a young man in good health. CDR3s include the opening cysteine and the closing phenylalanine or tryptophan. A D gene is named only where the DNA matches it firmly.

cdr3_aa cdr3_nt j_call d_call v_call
CAWTDSYTQYF TGTGCCTGGACCGACAGTTATACGCAGTATTTT TRBJ2-3 . TRBV30
CASSLGDRVDTGELFF TGTGCCAGCAGTTTAGGGGACAGGGTTGACACCGGGGAGCTGTTTTTT TRBJ2-2 TRBD1 TRBV27
CASGGQSNQPQHF TGTGCTAGTGGTGGACAGAGCAATCAGCCCCAGCATTTT TRBJ1-5 . TRBV12-5
CAISESPAGQETQYF TGTGCCATCAGTGAGAGTCCAGCGGGACAAGAGACCCAGTACTTC TRBJ2-5 TRBD2 TRBV10-3
CASSRLAGSSYEQYF TGTGCCAGCAGCCGACTAGCGGGGTCCTCCTACGAGCAGTACTTC TRBJ2-7 TRBD2 TRBV28
CASSPDRATEAFF TGTGCCAGCAGTCCCGACAGGGCCACTGAAGCTTTCTTT TRBJ1-1 TRBD1 TRBV6-6
CASRIQASTDTQYF TGCGCCAGCAGGATACAAGCTAGCACAGATACGCAGTATTTT TRBJ2-3 . TRBV5-1
CASSSGTQNIQYF TGTGCCAGCAGCTCCGGGACACAAAACATTCAGTACTTC TRBJ2-4 . TRBV7-9
CASSIDRGGTYGYTF TGTGCCAGTAGTATAGACCGCGGGGGGACATATGGCTACACCTTC TRBJ1-2 . TRBV19
CASSPADSKAYEQYF TGTGCCAGCAGCCCGGCGGACAGCAAAGCCTACGAGCAGTACTTC TRBJ2-7 . TRBV28
CAISETGTSNQPQHF TGTGCCATCAGTGAGACAGGTACAAGCAATCAGCCCCAGCATTTT TRBJ1-5 . TRBV10-3
CASSTHGTRGEKLFF TGCGCCAGCAGCACCCACGGGACACGAGGGGAAAAACTGTTTTTT TRBJ1-4 . TRBV5-1
CASSPFKRPGRTDTNMNTEAFF TGTGCCAGCTCACCATTTAAGCGCCCCGGTCGGACAGATACGAATATGAACACTGAAGCTTTCTTT TRBJ1-1 . TRBV18